One T cell receptor beta chain is described in this entry. The antigen is not known. The data were obtained in a study of CD8+ T cells in alopecia areata. It was cDNA, reverse transcribed from extracted RNA, that served as the sequencing template. Sequencing used immunoSEQ multiplex PCR; TCRdb keeps in-frame clones, though not all of them. The repertoire has some 110,000 clones, around 64% of them found once; the top ten carry 2.5% to 3.5%. Trimming took 6 bases from V and 10 from J, leaving 15 bases between them. CDR1 is GTSNPN and CDR2 is SVGIG in the germline V gene (reference sequence). The length of the CDR3 is 11 residues. Study findings and constraints: Clonality in lesional scalp, especially alopecia totalis/universalis, exceeded that of normal scalp. When scalp samples are sequenced, resident alphabeta T cells of normal skin are also captured.

Using a FACSAria, the CD4+ and CD8+ T cells were sorted from the PBMCs. The receptor comes from a human donor in good health. This sequence joins TRBV30 and TRBJ1-1, with D hard to call. The sequenced material came from CD4+ T cells sorted from blood. The CDR3 is CACNWQEVAFF. In DNA form, the CDR3 reads TGTGCCTGCAATTGGCAGGAGGTAGCTTTCTTT.